These 13 T cell receptor beta chains originate from one sample sequenced in a study of T cell responses to AZD1222 COVID-19 vaccine. Clones were sequenced by immunoSEQ multiplex PCR, and TCRdb holds only the in-frame ones, with some missing. The sample yields some 100,000 clones, approximately 90% seen once. The material sequenced was peripheral blood, taken on day 0 of AZD1222 vaccination. The receptors here all came from an adult in good health.

This clone was found a few times. This sequence joins TRBV4-2 and TRBJ1-5, with 7 positions matching TRBD1. This CDR3 is 16 amino acids long. The germline CDR1 and CDR2 sequences are LGHNA and YNFKEQ. V was pared by 4 bases and J by 0 bases, with 6 bases of the junction left unmatched. The CDR3 loop reads CASSRGDRDSNQPQHF. CDR3 nucleotide sequence: TGTGCCAGCAGCCGGGGAGACAGGGATAGCAATCAGCCCCAGCATTTT.

This clone was detected once. The chain is built from TRBV28 and TRBJ2-6; D not certain. V was pared by 5 bases and J by 3 bases, with 11 bases between. The CDR3 spans 15 residues. CDR1 MDHEN and CDR2 SYDVKM come from the germline V gene. The CDR3 here is CASSQRPVGANVLTF. CDR3 nucleotides: TGTGCCAGCAGTCAACGGCCCGTTGGGGCCAACGTCCTGACTTTC. Based on the CDR3 plus reference TRBV28 and TRBJ2-6, the full variable domain is DVKVTQSSRYLVKRTGEKVFLECVQDMDHENMFWYRQDPGLGLRLIYFSYDVKMKEKGDIPEGYSVSREKKERFSLILESASTNQTSMYLCASSQRPVGANVLTFGAGSRLTVL.

The V and J genes are TRBV5-6 and TRBJ2-3; D call uncertain. CDR1 is SGHDT, CDR2 YYEEEE, per germline. Trimming shortened V by 0 bases and J by 4 bases, and 18 bases separated the two germline ends. CDR3 length: 17 amino acids. The CDR3, as DNA: TGTGCCAGCAGCTTGGGCCCCTCTCTTGGTAGCCCAGATACGCAGTATTTT. This encodes CASSLGPSLGSPDTQYF.

The chain combines TRBV27 with TRBJ2-5; 9 nucleotides line up with TRBD2. This CDR3 is built from 17 residues. V was clipped by 5 bases and J by 3 bases; unmatched bases: 13. Germline loops: CDR1 MNHEY, CDR2 SMNVEV (reference sequence). CDR3 amino acids: CASSPLTLSGGEETQYF. The CDR3 nucleotides are TGTGCCAGCAGTCCACTTACCCTTAGCGGGGGTGAAGAGACCCAGTACTTC.

This clone showed up just a few times. The J gene is TRBJ2-1, the V gene TRBV11-1; D may be TRBD2 (6 bases). In germline, CDR1 is SGHAT, CDR2 FQDESV (reference sequence). CDR3 length: 14 amino acids. V gave up 1 base and J gave up 10 bases, with 14 bases separating them. CDR3 sequence reads: CASSLGRGNIEQFF. The CDR3 region has the DNA TGTGCCAGCAGCTTAGGCCGGGGGAACATAGAGCAGTTCTTC.

This rearrangement joins TRBV27 to TRBJ1-1, with TRBD1 matching over 7 bases. Germline V gene data show CDR1 as MNHEY and CDR2 as SMNVEV (reference sequence). V trimming: 6 bases; J trimming: 11 bases; junction bases outside the gene matches: 9. CDR3 length: 12 amino acids. The CDR3 region has the DNA TGTGCCAGCAGAATTCAGGGGGGGAGGGCTTTCTTT. Protein product: CASRIQGGRAFF.

This clone occurred a few times. The chain joins TRBV5-1 to TRBJ1-1; 9 bases map to TRBD1. Germline loops: CDR1 SGHRS, CDR2 YFSETQ. V gave up 3 bases and J gave up 1 base; unmatched junction bases: 4. CDR3 size: 15 residues. CDR3 nucleotides: TGCGCCAGCAGCTCGACAGGGGGATGGAACACTGAAGCTTTCTTT. Its protein product is CASSSTGGWNTEAFF. Looking up the rest from reference TRBV5-1 and TRBJ1-1 gives the full variable domain: KAGVTQTPRYLIKTRGQQVTLSCSPISGHRSVSWYQQTPGQGLQFLFEYFSETQRNKGNFPGRFSGRQFSNSRSEMNVSTLELGDSALYLCASSSTGGWNTEAFFGQGTRLTVV.

The genes are TRBV5-1 and TRBJ1-2, with 7 positions matching TRBD1. Per germline, CDR1 SGHRS and CDR2 YFSETQ. This CDR3 has 14 amino acids. V lost 3 bases to trimming and J lost 4 bases; unmatched junction nucleotides: 6. The CDR3 loop is CASSSSGQTYGYTF. CDR3 nucleotide sequence: TGCGCCAGCAGCTCCTCGGGACAGACCTATGGCTACACCTTC. The full variable domain, completed using reference TRBV5-1 and TRBJ1-2, is KAGVTQTPRYLIKTRGQQVTLSCSPISGHRSVSWYQQTPGQGLQFLFEYFSETQRNKGNFPGRFSGRQFSNSRSEMNVSTLELGDSALYLCASSSSGQTYGYTFGSGTRLTVV.

This clone appeared once. The rearrangement links TRBV21-1 to TRBJ2-7. TRBV21-1 is reported as a pseudogene. The CDR3 sequence is 14 residues long. The CDR3 coding sequence is TGTGCCAGCTTCAATAGTCACCAGTACTACGAGCAGTACGTC. Amino acids: CASFNSHQYYEQYV.

The CDR3 spells CASRRFSYEQYF. The CDR3 nucleotides are TGTGCCAGCAGGCGGTTCTCCTACGAGCAGTACTTC. The J gene is TRBJ2-7, the V gene TRBV2, with no clear D. Germline-derived CDR1 and CDR2 are SNHLY and FYNNEI. The CDR3 is 12 amino acids. V gave up 6 bases and J gave up 0 bases, with 6 bases separating them.

The CDR3, as DNA: TGTGCCACCAGTGATTTTTCAGTTAACTATGGCTACACCTTC. Protein product: CATSDFSVNYGYTF. The rearrangement joins TRBV24-1 to TRBJ1-2; D is ambiguous. This CDR3 contains 14 residues. Germline V lookup: CDR1 KGHDR, CDR2 SFDVKD. V lost 1 base to trimming and J lost 1 base, with 6 bases between them.

This rearrangement joins TRBV18 to TRBJ1-2, with D hard to call. Germline assignment: CDR1 KGHSH and CDR2 LQKENI. Trimming took off 3 bases at V and 3 bases at J, with 23 bases between the two ends. The length of the CDR3 is 18 residues. The CDR3 nucleotides are TGTGCCAGCTCACCCGCGGCTGGTGGCTCATCTACCTACTATGGCTACACCTTC. Encoded protein: CASSPAAGGSSTYYGYTF.

This clone was observed a single time. The genes are TRBV21-1 and TRBJ2-2; the DNA was not used to check the table's D call, TRBD1. TRBV21-1 is listed as a pseudogene. This CDR3 spans 16 amino acids. The CDR3 DNA follows: TGTGCCAGCAGCAAGGATGAACAGACGAACACCGGGGAGCTGTTTTTT. It yields the protein CASSKDEQTNTGELFF.